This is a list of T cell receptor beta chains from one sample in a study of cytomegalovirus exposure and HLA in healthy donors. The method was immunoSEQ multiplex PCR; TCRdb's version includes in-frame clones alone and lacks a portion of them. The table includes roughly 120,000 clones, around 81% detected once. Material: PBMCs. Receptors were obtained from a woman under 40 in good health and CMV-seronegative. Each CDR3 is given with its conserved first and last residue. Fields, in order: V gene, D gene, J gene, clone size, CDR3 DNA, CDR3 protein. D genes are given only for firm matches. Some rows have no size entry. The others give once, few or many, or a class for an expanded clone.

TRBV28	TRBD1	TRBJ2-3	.	TGTGCCAGCAGTTTTGGGACAGCGACAGATACGCAGTATTTT	CASSFGTATDTQYF
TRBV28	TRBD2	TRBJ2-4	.	TGTGCCTGCGGGGGGCGAGCCAAAAACATTCAGTACTTC	CACGGRAKNIQYF
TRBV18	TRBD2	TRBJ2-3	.	TGTGCCAGCTCACTCACTAGCGGCCTCACAGATACGCAGTATTTT	CASSLTSGLTDTQYF
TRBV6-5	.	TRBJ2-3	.	TGTGCCAGCAGTTACCCTAGCGTTGGAGATACGCAGTATTTT	CASSYPSVGDTQYF
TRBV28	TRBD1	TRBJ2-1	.	TGTGCCAGCAGTTCCCCCGGGACAGGAAACTACAATGAGCAGTTCTTC	CASSSPGTGNYNEQFF
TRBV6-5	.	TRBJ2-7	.	TGTGCCAGCAGTCGACCGGGGGAGCAGTACTTC	CASSRPGEQYF
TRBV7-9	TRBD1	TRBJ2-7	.	TGTGCCAGCAGCGTAGGGACAGGGTGGTCCTACGAGCAGTACTTC	CASSVGTGWSYEQYF
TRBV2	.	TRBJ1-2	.	TGTGCCAGCATTAGGGGCACGGATGGCTACACCTTC	CASIRGTDGYTF
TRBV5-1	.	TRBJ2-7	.	TGCGCCAGCAGCCCGGAGGACGGCTCCTACGAGCAGTACTTC	CASSPEDGSYEQYF
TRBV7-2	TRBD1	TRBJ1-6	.	TGTGCCAGCAGCTTTAGGGACAGCCATTCACCCCTCCACTTT	CASSFRDSHSPLHF
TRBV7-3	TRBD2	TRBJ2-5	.	TGTGCCAGCAGCTTAGCGGGAGGGCCAGAGACCCAGTACTTC	CASSLAGGPETQYF
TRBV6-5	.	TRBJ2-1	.	TGTGCCAGCAGTCCTCCCGGGACACGCAATGAGCAGTTCTTC	CASSPPGTRNEQFF
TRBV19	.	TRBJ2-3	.	TGTGCCAGTAGTAGCGGGACCCCTCGCATGGGCCCTAGCACAGATACGCAGTATTTT	CASSSGTPRMGPSTDTQYF
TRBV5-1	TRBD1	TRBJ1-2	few	TGCGCCAGCAGCCTGGACAGGACAAACTATGGCTACACCTTC	CASSLDRTNYGYTF
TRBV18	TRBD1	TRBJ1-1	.	TGTGCCAGCTCACCTGGACAGGGAAACACTGAAGCTTTCTTT	CASSPGQGNTEAFF
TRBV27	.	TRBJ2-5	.	TGTGCCAGCAGTTCCCCAGGGAACCAAGAGACCCAGTACTTC	CASSSPGNQETQYF
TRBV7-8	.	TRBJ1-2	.	TGTGCCAGCAGCTTGGGGCAGGCGGACGGCTACACCTTC	CASSLGQADGYTF
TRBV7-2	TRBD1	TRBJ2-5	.	TGTGCCAGCAGCCCGGACAGGGGGCGAGAACGAGAGACCCAGTACTTC	CASSPDRGRERETQYF
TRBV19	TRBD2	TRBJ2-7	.	TGTGCCAGTAGTACTAGCGGGAGTTACGAGCAGTACTTC	CASSTSGSYEQYF
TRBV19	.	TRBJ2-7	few	TGTGCCAGTAGTATGGACCCCCGGGGCTCCTACGAGCAGTACTTC	CASSMDPRGSYEQYF
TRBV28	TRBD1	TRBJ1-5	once	TGTGCCAGCAGTTTAGGGGGGACAGACATGTATCAGCCCCAGCATTTT	CASSLGGTDMYQPQHF
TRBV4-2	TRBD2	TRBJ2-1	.	TGTGTCAGCAGCCAAGAGGCTAGCGGGAGGGCCTGGGACAATGAGCAGTTCTTC	CVSSQEASGRAWDNEQFF
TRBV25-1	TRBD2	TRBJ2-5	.	TGTGCCAGCAGTGGACTAGCGGGAGGGCCTATGGGGGCGAAGACCCAGTACTTC	CASSGLAGGPMGAKTQYF
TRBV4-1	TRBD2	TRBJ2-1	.	TGCGCCAGCAGCCAAGAGGGACTAGCGGGAGGGGGGGGGCAAAACGAGCAGTTCTTC	CASSQEGLAGGGGQNEQFF
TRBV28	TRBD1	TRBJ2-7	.	TGTGCCAGCACCCAGACAGGGCCCTCCTACGAGCAGTACTTC	CASTQTGPSYEQYF
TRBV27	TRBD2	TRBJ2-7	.	TGTGCCAGCAGTATAAAAACTAGCGGCGAGCAGTACTTC	CASSIKTSGEQYF
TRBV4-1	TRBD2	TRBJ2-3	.	TGCGCCAGCAGCCCCTGGGAGGGCCAAGATACGCAGTATTTT	CASSPWEGQDTQYF
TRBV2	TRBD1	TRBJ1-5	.	TGTGCCAGCGACGGACAGGGGGCAGGCAATCAGCCCCAGCATTTT	CASDGQGAGNQPQHF
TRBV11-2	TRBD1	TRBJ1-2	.	TGTGCCAGCAGCCAGGACAGGGGCGGAGGCTACACCTTC	CASSQDRGGGYTF
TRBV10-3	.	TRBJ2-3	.	TGTGCCATCAGGCTGGAAGCGGTCACAGATACGCAGTATTTT	CAIRLEAVTDTQYF
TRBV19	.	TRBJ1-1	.	TGTGCCAGTAGTATAGGACAGATGAACACTGAAGCTTTCTTT	CASSIGQMNTEAFF
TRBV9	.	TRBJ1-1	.	TGTGCCAGCAGCGTAGGCGGGGGGGAGGCTTTCTTT	CASSVGGGEAFF
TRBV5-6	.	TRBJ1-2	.	TGTGCCAGCAGCTTGTGGTCAGGGAACTATGGCTACACCTTC	CASSLWSGNYGYTF
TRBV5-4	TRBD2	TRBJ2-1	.	TGTGCCAGCATCCCACGGGGCACCGGGACTAGCGACAATGAGCAGTTCTTC	CASIPRGTGTSDNEQFF
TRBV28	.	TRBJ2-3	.	TGTGCCACTGCAGGTGAGAGCACAGATACGCAGTATTTT	CATAGESTDTQYF
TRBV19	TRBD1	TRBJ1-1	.	TGTGCCAGTAGTATCAACAGGGGGGGGACTGAAGCTTTCTTT	CASSINRGGTEAFF
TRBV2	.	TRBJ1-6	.	TGTGCCAGGAGGACACATAATTCACCCCTCCACTTT	CARRTHNSPLHF
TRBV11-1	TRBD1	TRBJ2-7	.	TGTGCCAGCAGCCCCCCAGGGACAGGGGGAGGCGAGCAGTACTTC	CASSPPGTGGGEQYF